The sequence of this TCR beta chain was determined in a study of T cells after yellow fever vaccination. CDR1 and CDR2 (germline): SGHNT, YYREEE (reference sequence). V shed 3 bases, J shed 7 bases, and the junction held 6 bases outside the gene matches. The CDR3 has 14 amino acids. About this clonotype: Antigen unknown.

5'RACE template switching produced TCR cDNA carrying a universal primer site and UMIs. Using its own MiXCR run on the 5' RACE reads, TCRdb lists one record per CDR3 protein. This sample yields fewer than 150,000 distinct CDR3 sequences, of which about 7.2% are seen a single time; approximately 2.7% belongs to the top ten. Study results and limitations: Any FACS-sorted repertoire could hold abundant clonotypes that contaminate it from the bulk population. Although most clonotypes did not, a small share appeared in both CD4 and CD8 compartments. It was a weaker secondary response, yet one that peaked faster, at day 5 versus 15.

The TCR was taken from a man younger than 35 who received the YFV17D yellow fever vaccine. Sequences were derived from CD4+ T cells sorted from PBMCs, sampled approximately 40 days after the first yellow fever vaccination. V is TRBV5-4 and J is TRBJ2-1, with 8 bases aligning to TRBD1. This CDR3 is CASSSMTGVNEQFF. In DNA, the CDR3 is TGTGCCAGCAGCTCGATGACAGGGGTTAATGAGCAGTTCTTC.